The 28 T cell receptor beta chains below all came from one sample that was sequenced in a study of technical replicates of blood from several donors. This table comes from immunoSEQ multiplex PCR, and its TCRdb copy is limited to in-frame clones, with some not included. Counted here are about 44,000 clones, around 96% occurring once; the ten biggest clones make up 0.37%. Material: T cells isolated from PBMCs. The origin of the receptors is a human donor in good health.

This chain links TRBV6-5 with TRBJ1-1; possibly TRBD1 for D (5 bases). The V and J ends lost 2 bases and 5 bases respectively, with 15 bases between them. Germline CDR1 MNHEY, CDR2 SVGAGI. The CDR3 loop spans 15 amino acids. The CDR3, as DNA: TGTGCCAGCAGTTACGACCCGGGGGGGTTGACTGAAGCTTTCTTT. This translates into CASSYDPGGLTEAFF.

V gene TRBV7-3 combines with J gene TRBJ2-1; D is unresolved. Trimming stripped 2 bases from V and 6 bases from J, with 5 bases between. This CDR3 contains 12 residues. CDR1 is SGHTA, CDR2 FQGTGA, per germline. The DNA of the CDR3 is TGTGCCAGCAGCTTAGGCAGCAATGAGCAGTTCTTC. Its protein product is CASSLGSNEQFF.

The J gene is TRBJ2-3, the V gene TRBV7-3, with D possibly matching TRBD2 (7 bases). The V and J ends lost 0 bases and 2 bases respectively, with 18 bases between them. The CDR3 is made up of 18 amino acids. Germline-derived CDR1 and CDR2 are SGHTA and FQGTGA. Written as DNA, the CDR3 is TGTGCCAGCAGCTTAACGTGGGGGGGCAGGGACCTCACAGATACGCAGTATTTT. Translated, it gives CASSLTWGGRDLTDTQYF. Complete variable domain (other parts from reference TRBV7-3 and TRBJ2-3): GAGVSQTPSNKVTEKGKYVELRCDPISGHTALYWYRQSLGQGPEFLIYFQGTGAADDSGLPNDRFFAVRPEGSVSTLKIQRTERGDSAVYLCASSLTWGGRDLTDTQYFGPGTRLTVL.

The CDR3 loop is CASSQGQIGTSNQPQHF. Written as DNA, the CDR3 is TGTGCCAGCAGCCAAGGACAGATCGGCACGAGCAATCAGCCCCAGCATTTT. The J gene is TRBJ1-5, the V gene TRBV4-2; maybe TRBD1 (5 bases). From germline, CDR1 is LGHNA and CDR2 YNFKEQ. V lost 1 base, J lost 1 base, and 14 bases lay in between. The CDR3 has 17 residues.

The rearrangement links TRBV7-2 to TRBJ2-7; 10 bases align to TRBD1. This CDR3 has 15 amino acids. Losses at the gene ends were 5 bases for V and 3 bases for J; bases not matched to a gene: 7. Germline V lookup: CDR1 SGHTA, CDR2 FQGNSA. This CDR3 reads CASSRDRGVIYEQYF. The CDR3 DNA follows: TGTGCCAGCAGCAGGGACAGGGGAGTTATCTACGAGCAGTACTTC.

Here the CDR3 reads CATTGGVRVLNQPQHF. In DNA form, the CDR3 reads TGTGCCACCACTGGGGGGGTTAGAGTTCTTAATCAGCCCCAGCATTTT. The genes are TRBV19 and TRBJ1-5; TRBD1 might be the D (5 bases). V shed 10 bases and J shed 4 bases, with 23 bases lying between them. Germline V gene lookup returns CDR1 LNHDA and CDR2 SQIVND (reference sequence). This CDR3 spans 16 amino acids.

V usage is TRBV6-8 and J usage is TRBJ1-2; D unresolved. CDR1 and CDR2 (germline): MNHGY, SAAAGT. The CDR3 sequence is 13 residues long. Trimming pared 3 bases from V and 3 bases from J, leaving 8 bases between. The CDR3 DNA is TGTGCCAGCAGTTATCCGGTCCACTATGGCTACACCTTC. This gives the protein CASSYPVHYGYTF.

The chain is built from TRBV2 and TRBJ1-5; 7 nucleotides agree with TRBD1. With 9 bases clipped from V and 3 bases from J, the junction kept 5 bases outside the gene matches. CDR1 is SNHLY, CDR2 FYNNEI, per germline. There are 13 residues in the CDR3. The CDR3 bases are TGTGCCAGAGGGACAGCCATCAATCAGCCCCAGCATTTT. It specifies CARGTAINQPQHF. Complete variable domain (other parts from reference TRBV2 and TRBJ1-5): EPEVTQTPSHQVTQMGQEVILRCVPISNHLYFYWYRQILGQKVEFLVSFYNNEISEKSEIFDDQFSVERPDGSNFTLKIRSTKLEDSAMYFCARGTAINQPQHFGDGTRLSIL.

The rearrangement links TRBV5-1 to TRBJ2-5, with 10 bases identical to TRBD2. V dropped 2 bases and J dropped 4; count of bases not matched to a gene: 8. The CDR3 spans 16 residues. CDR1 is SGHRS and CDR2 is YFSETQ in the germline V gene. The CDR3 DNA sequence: TGCGCCAGCAGCTTAGCGGGAGGGCCCCGAATAGAGACCCAGTACTTC. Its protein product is CASSLAGGPRIETQYF. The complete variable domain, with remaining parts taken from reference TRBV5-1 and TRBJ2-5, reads KAGVTQTPRYLIKTRGQQVTLSCSPISGHRSVSWYQQTPGQGLQFLFEYFSETQRNKGNFPGRFSGRQFSNSRSEMNVSTLELGDSALYLCASSLAGGPRIETQYFGPGTRLLVL.

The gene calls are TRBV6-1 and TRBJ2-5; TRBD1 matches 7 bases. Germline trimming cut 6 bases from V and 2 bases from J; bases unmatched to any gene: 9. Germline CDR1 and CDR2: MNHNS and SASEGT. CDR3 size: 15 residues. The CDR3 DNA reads TGTGCCAGCAGAGTAGGACCGGGACAGCAAGAGACCCAGTACTTC. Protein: CASRVGPGQQETQYF.

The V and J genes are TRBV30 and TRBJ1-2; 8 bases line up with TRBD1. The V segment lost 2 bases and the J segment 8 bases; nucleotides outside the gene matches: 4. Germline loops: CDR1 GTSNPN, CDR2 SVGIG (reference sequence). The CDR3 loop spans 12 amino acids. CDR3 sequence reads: CAWSLRGLGYTF. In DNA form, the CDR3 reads TGTGCCTGGAGTCTCAGGGGGCTAGGCTACACCTTC.

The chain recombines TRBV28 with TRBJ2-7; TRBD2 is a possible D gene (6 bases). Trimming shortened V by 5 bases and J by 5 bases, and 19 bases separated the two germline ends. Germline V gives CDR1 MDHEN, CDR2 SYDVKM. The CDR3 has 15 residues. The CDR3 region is CASSRPRATGDEQYF. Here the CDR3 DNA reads TGTGCCAGCAGTCGCCCCCGGGCCACGGGGGACGAGCAGTACTTC.

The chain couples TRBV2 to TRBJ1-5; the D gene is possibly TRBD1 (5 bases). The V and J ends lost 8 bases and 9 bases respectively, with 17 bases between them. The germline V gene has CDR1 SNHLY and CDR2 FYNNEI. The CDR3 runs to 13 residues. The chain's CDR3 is CASSGGEGLPQHF. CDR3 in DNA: TGTGCCAGCTCGGGAGGGGAAGGTCTGCCCCAGCATTTT.

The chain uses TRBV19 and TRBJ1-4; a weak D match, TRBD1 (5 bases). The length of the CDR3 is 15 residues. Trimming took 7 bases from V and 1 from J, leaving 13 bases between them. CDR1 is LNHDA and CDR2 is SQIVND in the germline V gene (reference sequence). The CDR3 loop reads CASNPVGGTNEKLFF. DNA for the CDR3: TGTGCCAGTAACCCCGTGGGGGGAACTAATGAAAAACTGTTTTTT.

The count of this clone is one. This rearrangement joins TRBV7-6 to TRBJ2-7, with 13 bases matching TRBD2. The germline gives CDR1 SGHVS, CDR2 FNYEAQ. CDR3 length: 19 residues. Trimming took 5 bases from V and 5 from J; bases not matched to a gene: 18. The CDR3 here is CASSAYPGLAGEFADEQYF. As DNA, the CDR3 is TGTGCCAGCAGCGCCTATCCTGGACTAGCGGGAGAGTTCGCCGACGAGCAGTACTTC.

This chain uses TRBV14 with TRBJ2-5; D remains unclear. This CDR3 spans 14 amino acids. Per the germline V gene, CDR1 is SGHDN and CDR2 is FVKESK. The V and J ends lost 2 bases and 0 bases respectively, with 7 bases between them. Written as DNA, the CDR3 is TGTGCCAGCAGCCAAAAACAATACCAAGAGACCCAGTACTTC. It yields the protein CASSQKQYQETQYF.

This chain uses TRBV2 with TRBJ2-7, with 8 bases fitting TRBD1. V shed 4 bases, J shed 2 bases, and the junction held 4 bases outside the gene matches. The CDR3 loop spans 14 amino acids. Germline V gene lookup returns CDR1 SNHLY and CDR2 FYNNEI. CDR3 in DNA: TGTGCCAGCAGTGGGGGACAGGAGACCTACGAGCAGTACTTC. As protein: CASSGGQETYEQYF. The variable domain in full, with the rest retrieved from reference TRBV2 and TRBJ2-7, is EPEVTQTPSHQVTQMGQEVILRCVPISNHLYFYWYRQILGQKVEFLVSFYNNEISEKSEIFDDQFSVERPDGSNFTLKIRSTKLEDSAMYFCASSGGQETYEQYFGPGTRLTVT.

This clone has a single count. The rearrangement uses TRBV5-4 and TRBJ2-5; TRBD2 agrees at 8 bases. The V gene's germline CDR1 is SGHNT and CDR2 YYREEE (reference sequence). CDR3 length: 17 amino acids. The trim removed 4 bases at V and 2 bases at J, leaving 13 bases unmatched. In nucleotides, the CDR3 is TGTGCCAGCAGCCCGGGACTAGGCCTGAACCCTCAAGAGACCCAGTACTTC. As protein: CASSPGLGLNPQETQYF.

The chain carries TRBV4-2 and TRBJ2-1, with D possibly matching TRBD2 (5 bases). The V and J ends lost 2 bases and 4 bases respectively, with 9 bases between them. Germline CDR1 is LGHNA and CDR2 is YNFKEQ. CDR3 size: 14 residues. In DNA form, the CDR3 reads TGTGCCAGCAGCCAAACGGGAAGGTACAATGAGCAGTTCTTC. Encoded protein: CASSQTGRYNEQFF.

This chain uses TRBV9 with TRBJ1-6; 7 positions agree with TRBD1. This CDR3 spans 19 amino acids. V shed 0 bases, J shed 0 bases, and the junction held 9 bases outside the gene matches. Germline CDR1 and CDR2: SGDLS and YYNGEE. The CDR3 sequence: CASSVEMGQSSSYNSPLHF. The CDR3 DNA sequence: TGTGCCAGCAGCGTAGAGATGGGACAGAGCAGCTCCTATAATTCACCCCTCCACTTT.

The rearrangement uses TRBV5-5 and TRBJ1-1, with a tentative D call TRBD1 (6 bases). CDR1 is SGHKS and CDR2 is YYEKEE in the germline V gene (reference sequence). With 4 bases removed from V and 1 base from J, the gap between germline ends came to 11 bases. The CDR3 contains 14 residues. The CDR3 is CASSPSQGNTEAFF. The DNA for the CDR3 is TGTGCCAGCAGCCCATCACAGGGGAACACTGAAGCTTTCTTT.

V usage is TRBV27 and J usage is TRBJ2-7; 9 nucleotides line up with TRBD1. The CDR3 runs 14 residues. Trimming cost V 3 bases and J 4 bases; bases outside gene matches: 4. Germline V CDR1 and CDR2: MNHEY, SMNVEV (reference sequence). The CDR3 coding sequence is TGTGCCAGCAGTTTTAACAGGGGGCAATACGAGCAGTACTTC. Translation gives CASSFNRGQYEQYF.

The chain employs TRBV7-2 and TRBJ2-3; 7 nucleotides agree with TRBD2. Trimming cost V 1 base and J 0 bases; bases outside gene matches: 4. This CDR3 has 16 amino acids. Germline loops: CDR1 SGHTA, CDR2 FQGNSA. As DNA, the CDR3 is TGTGCCAGCAGCTTAGGTCTAGCGGTTAGCACAGATACGCAGTATTTT. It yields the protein CASSLGLAVSTDTQYF.

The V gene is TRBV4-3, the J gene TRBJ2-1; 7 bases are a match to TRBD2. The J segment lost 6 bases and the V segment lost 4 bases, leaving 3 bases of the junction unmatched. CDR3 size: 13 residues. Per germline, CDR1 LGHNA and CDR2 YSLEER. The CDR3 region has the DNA TGCGCCAGCAGCCTAGGACTAGTCAATGAGCAGTTCTTC. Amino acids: CASSLGLVNEQFF.

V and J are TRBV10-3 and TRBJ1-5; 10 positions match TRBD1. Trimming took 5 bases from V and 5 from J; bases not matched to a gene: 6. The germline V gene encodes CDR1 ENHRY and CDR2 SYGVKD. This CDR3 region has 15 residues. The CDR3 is CAISSPGQGHQPQHF. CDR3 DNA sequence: TGTGCCATCAGTTCCCCGGGACAGGGGCATCAGCCCCAGCATTTT.

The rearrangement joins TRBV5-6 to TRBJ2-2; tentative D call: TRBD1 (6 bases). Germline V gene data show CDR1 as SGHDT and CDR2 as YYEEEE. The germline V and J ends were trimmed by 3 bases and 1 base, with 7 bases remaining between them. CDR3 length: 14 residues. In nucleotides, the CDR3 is TGTGCCAGCAGCTGGGGACAGAACACCGGGGAGCTGTTTTTT. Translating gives CASSWGQNTGELFF.

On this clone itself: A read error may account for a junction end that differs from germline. CDR3 bases: TGTGCTAGCAGCTCCCTTAGCACCGGGGAGCTGTTTTTT. This sequence encodes CASSSLSTGELFF. J is TRBJ2-2 and V is TRBV7-7; D remains unclear. The germline V gene has CDR1 SSHAT and CDR2 FNYEAQ (reference sequence). The length of the CDR3 is 13 residues. Full variable domain (missing parts from reference TRBV7-7 and TRBJ2-2): GAGVSQSPRYKVTKRGQDVTLRCDPISSHATLYWYQQALGQGPEFLTYFNYEAQPDKSGLPSDRFSAERPEGSISTLTIQRTEQRDSAMYRCASSSLSTGELFFGEGSRLTVL.

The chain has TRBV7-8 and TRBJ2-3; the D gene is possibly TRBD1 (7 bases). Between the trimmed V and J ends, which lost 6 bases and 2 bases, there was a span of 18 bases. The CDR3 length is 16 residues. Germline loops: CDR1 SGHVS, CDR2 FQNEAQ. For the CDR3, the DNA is TGTGCCAGCAGATACGGGCGGGACAGAGACACAGATACGCAGTATTTT. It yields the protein CASRYGRDRDTDTQYF.